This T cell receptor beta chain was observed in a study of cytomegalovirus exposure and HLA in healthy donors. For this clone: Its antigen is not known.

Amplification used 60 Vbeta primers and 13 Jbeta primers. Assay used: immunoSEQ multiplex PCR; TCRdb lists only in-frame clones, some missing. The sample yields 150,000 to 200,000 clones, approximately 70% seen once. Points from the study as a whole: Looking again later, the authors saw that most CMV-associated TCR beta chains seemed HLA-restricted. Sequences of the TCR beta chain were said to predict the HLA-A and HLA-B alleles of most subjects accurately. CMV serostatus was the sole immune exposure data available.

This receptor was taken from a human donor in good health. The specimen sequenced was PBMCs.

The CDR3 sequence: CASSLWTGSSEKLFF. CDR3 nucleotide sequence: TGTGCCAGCAGTTTATGGACAGGGAGTTCTGAAAAACTGTTTTTT. V and J are TRBV27 and TRBJ1-4; TRBD1 aligns across 8 bases. This CDR3 is built from 15 residues. V shed 1 base, J shed 7 bases, and the junction held 5 bases outside the gene matches. From germline, CDR1 is MNHEY and CDR2 SMNVEV (reference sequence).